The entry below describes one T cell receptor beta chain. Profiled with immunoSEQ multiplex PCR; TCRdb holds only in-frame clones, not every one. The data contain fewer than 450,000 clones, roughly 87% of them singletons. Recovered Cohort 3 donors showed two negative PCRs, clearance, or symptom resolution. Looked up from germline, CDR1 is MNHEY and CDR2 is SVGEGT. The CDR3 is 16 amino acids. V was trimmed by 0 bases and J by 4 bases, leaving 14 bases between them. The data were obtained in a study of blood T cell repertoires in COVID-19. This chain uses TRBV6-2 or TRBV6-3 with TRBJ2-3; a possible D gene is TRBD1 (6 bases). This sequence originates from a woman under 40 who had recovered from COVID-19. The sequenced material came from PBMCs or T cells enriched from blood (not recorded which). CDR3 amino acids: CASSYSWTAPPDTQYF. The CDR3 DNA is TGTGCCAGCAGTTACTCTTGGACAGCCCCCCCAGATACGCAGTATTTT.